This TCR beta chain was sequenced for a study of Ad26.COV2.S vaccination and SARS-CoV-2 variants. As for the study in general: The authors gave Ad26.COV2.S intramuscularly, either once or twice 56 days apart.

Sequencing was performed with immunoSEQ multiplex PCR; in TCRdb, only in-frame clones are kept and a portion is missing. The data contain 450,000 to 550,000 clones, about 88% of them seen just once; the ten biggest clones take up around 1.8%. The germline V and J ends were trimmed by 4 bases and 4 bases, with 12 bases remaining between them. This CDR3 is built from 13 residues. From germline, CDR1 is SGHRS and CDR2 YFSETQ. Regarding treatment: over 15 received Ad26.COV2.S at low or high dose, single or two shots; 5 received placebo; per-sample allocation not given. At day 63 after the first vaccine or placebo injection, samples were drawn. An adult aged 18-55 years in Boston served as the donor. Wuhan-strain spike was delivered by a replication-incompetent Ad26 vector.

The clonotype comes from a person aged 18-65 years who received the Ad26.COV2.S COVID-19 vaccine or a placebo. The V and J genes are TRBV5-1 and TRBJ2-7, with D perhaps matching TRBD1 (5 bases). The specimen comprised peripheral blood, sampled in a trial of Ad26.COV2.S vaccine versus placebo. CDR3 protein: CASSGDRQYEQYF. For the CDR3, the DNA is TGCGCCAGCAGCGGCGACAGACAATACGAGCAGTACTTC.